This T cell receptor beta chain came from a study of T cells in localized non-small cell lung cancer (dated by TCRdb to 2020 to 2021). At the level of the whole study: The study examined T cell repertoires in approximately 240 patients with early-stage NSCLC and compared tumors with uninvolved tumor-adjacent lungs. The cohort comprised roughly 220 treatment-naïve NSCLC patients with resected, localized lung tumors. A mean age of around 66 years was recorded for the NSCLC patients, of whom under 150 were male and around 100 were female.

TCR beta CDR3 regions were sequenced from DNA using the immunoSEQ Assay. As for the original processing: To compute T cell density, TCR beta template counts were normalized to usable DNA, which was estimated by amplifying housekeeping genes. Richness was estimated with the preseqR package, extrapolating to 400,000 templates for PBMC samples and 120,000 templates for tissue samples. Clonality was defined by subtracting Pielou's evenness from one. Tissue-enriched TCRs were identified by differential abundance testing using productive amino-acid clonotypes, minimum total count 5 and alpha 0.1. Repertoire overlap between compartments was quantified with the Jaccard Index and Morisita Overlap Index. GLIPH grouped TCR beta CDR3s together with public tetramer-defined viral CDR3s, and a viral motif had to include at least three viral sequences and show V-gene enrichment. TCRdb carries this immuneACCESS record with in-frame sequences only. Its versions omit some clonotypes, under half of them owing to an unresolved V gene in the studies checked, with the rest unexplained. The DNA was the basis for D and trimming; V, J and clone size are from that table. The sample table holds approximately 150,000 clones, of which roughly 90% were seen once. The ten top clones hold around 1.7% of the sample.

Of note for this clone: Its antigen target is currently unknown. Base-call qualities are not available, and no considerably larger clone is one nucleotide away.

V is reduced by 3 bases and J by 6 bases, leaving a spacing of 19 bases between them. According to the germline V gene, CDR1 reads SGHRS and CDR2 reads YFSETQ. From cysteine to phenylalanine, the CDR3 is 15 amino acids long. The retained sequence is limited to the CDR3, 45 bases, with the frame set at the first base. At diagnosis, tumor, uninvolved tumor-adjacent lung and peripheral blood were collected and then preserved as a mix of FFPE and fresh-frozen material. Blood samples were analyzed as peripheral blood mononuclear cells for TCR repertoire profiling. Results the study describes overall, beyond this receptor: Because the study design was exploratory, TCR variables were selected using unadjusted p-values without false-discovery rate correction. Uninvolved tumor-adjacent lung showed the highest T cell clonality, higher than tumor, which suggests more focused antigenic responses in the uninvolved tumor-adjacent lung. Because multi-region sequencing of the tumors was not done, intratumor heterogeneity could not be ruled out. Higher T cell density in blood was associated with longer overall survival, whereas higher clonality in adjacent lung was associated with shorter survival. A median of about 53 of the top 100 tumor clones were detected in paired uninvolved adjacent lung, and around 30 of these tumor clones were also found among the top 100 clones of the paired uninvolved adjacent lung.

Sequenced here: peripheral blood, sampled before any cancer treatment. The rearrangement joined TRBV5-1 to TRBJ2-7, with TRBD2 as a weak D call on 7 bases. The receptor was isolated from a female donor at least 60 years old with stage I lung adenocarcinoma. The base sequence is TGCGCCAGCAGCTGGACCACGGGGGGCTCTTTCGAGCAGTACTTC. It is translated as CASSWTTGGSFEQYF.